A single sample is the source of the 6 T cell receptor beta chains below, sequenced in a study of siplizumab effects on memory and regulatory T cells. The assay was immunoSEQ multiplex PCR, and TCRdb's table has in-frame clones only and misses some. The profile shows over 85,000 clones, about 94% of them singletons. The specimen sequenced was CD4+ T cells sorted from blood. The receptors originated from a human donor in good health.

The chain has TRBV4-2 and TRBJ2-2, with 9 bases that match TRBD2. V gave up 4 bases and J gave up 7 bases; unmatched junction bases: 7. The CDR3 runs 15 residues. The germline V gene has CDR1 LGHNA and CDR2 YNFKEQ. The chain's CDR3 is CASSPSGEWGGELFF. In DNA, the CDR3 is TGTGCCAGCAGCCCTAGCGGGGAATGGGGCGGGGAGCTGTTTTTT.

This clone has just a few counts. The chain uses TRBV10-3 and TRBJ1-1; 9 bases are a match to TRBD1. V lost 6 bases to trimming and J lost 7 bases; unmatched junction nucleotides: 6. The CDR3 length is 13 residues. Germline V gene sequence: CDR1 ENHRY, CDR2 SYGVKD. CDR3 nucleotide sequence: TGTGCCATCAGAAGGACAGGGGACAGTGAAGCTTTCTTT. This codes for CAIRRTGDSEAFF.

The V gene is TRBV7-8, the J gene TRBJ1-2; TRBD1 aligns across 7 bases. J gave up 7 bases and V 5 bases, and 19 bases lay outside the gene matches. The CDR3 consists of 17 residues. Per germline, CDR1 SGHVS and CDR2 FQNEAQ. The CDR3 region is CASSINWGRDSAFGYTF. For the CDR3, the DNA is TGTGCCAGCAGCATTAATTGGGGCCGGGACAGCGCCTTTGGCTACACCTTC.

The chain carries TRBV7-3 and TRBJ2-2; 10 nucleotides match TRBD2. The CDR3 extends over 17 amino acids. V shed 7 bases, J shed 2 bases, and the junction held 10 bases outside the gene matches. Germline V gene sequence: CDR1 SGHTA, CDR2 FQGTGA. This CDR3 reads CASTLASGRSNTGELFF. The CDR3 DNA sequence: TGTGCCAGCACCCTAGCTAGCGGGAGATCTAACACCGGGGAGCTGTTTTTT.

The chain recombines TRBV6-4 with TRBJ2-4; D not resolved. The CDR3 spans 14 residues. V was shortened by 5 bases and J by 7 bases, with 15 bases between the two germline ends. CDR1 and CDR2 (germline): MRHNA, SNTAGT. The DNA of the CDR3 is TGTGCCAGCAGTCCGGTTGTTGGTGGGAACATTCAGTACTTC. It encodes CASSPVVGGNIQYF.

This chain uses TRBV18 with TRBJ2-7, with D possibly being TRBD2 (6 bases). CDR1 is KGHSH and CDR2 is LQKENI in the germline V gene. V was clipped by 3 bases and J by 6 bases, with 15 bases between them. The CDR3 is 14 amino acids. The CDR3 here is CASSPQGGRGEQYF. The CDR3 region has the DNA TGTGCCAGCTCACCGCAGGGAGGAAGGGGCGAGCAGTACTTC.